Shown below are 21 T cell receptor beta chains from a single sample sequenced in a study of T cell responses to AZD1222 COVID-19 vaccine. The assay was immunoSEQ multiplex PCR, and TCRdb's table has in-frame clones only and misses some. In the table there are around 70,000 clones, 88% of which are singletons. The input for sequencing was peripheral blood, taken on day 0 of AZD1222 vaccination. All receptors come from an adult in good health.

This clone was detected a few times. This sequence joins TRBV7-2 and TRBJ1-2; D possibly corresponds to TRBD1 (5 bases). Germline CDR1 and CDR2: SGHTA and FQGNSA. This CDR3 region has 14 residues. Trimming left V 4 bases short and J 4 bases short, with 13 bases between. The CDR3 nucleotides read TGTGCCAGCAGCTCCGACGGGGGAGGCTATGGCTACACCTTC. Translating gives CASSSDGGGYGYTF. The full variable domain, in which reference TRBV7-2 and TRBJ1-2 provide the parts outside the CDR3, is GAGVSQSPSNKVTEKGKDVELRCDPISGHTALYWYRQSLGQGLEFLIYFQGNSAPDKSGLPSDRFSAERTGGSVSTLTIQRTQQEDSAVYLCASSSDGGGYGYTFGSGTRLTVV.

J is TRBJ2-7 and V is TRBV7-9; possibly TRBD2 for D (7 bases). The germline gives CDR1 SEHNR, CDR2 FQNEAQ (reference sequence). V was pared by 5 bases and J by 4 bases, with 15 bases between. The CDR3 covers 14 residues. The CDR3 protein is CASSGGAELYEQYF. CDR3 sequence (DNA): TGTGCCAGCAGCGGGGGGGCGGAGCTTTACGAGCAGTACTTC. The whole variable domain, remainder taken from reference TRBV7-9 and TRBJ2-7, is DTGVSQNPRHKITKRGQNVTFRCDPISEHNRLYWYRQTLGQGPEFLTYFQNEAQLEKSRLLSDRFSAERPKGSFSTLEIQRTEQGDSAMYLCASSGGAELYEQYFGPGTRLTVT.

The rearrangement uses TRBV18 and TRBJ1-1; 9 nucleotides line up with TRBD1. The CDR3 covers 15 residues. From germline, CDR1 is KGHSH and CDR2 LQKENI. With V trimmed by 2 bases and J by 5 bases, 6 bases remained unmatched. CDR3 sequence (DNA): TGTGCCAGCTCACCAAAACAGGGGGCACGGACTGAAGCTTTCTTT. Translating gives CASSPKQGARTEAFF. Full variable domain (remainder filled in from reference TRBV18 and TRBJ1-1): NAGVMQNPRHLVRRRGQEARLRCSPMKGHSHVYWYRQLPEEGLKFMVYLQKENIIDESGMPKERFSAEFPKEGPSILRIQQVVRGDSAAYFCASSPKQGARTEAFFGQGTRLTVV.

The gene calls are TRBV2 and TRBJ2-7; possibly TRBD2 for D (5 bases). Between the trimmed V and J ends, which lost 7 bases and 3 bases, there was a span of 13 bases. CDR3 length equals 13 residues. The germline V gene encodes CDR1 SNHLY and CDR2 FYNNEI. CDR3 in amino acids: CASTILRGYEQYF. The CDR3 bases are TGTGCCAGCACGATCTTACGGGGCTACGAGCAGTACTTC.

This chain connects TRBV24-1 to TRBJ2-7, with TRBD1 identical over 7 bases. J lost 2 bases, V lost 5 bases, and 11 bases had no gene match. Germline assignment: CDR1 KGHDR and CDR2 SFDVKD. The CDR3 loop spans 16 amino acids. The CDR3 coding sequence is TGTGCCACCAGTGCTACGGGACAGAGGGGGACCTACGAGCAGTACTTC. Translating it yields CATSATGQRGTYEQYF.

This sequence joins TRBV27 and TRBJ2-3, with no clear D. V lost 5 bases to trimming and J lost 2 bases, with 5 bases between them. Germline-derived CDR1 and CDR2 are MNHEY and SMNVEV (reference sequence). The CDR3 contains 12 residues. This CDR3 is CASSHLTDTQYF. In nucleotides, the CDR3 is TGTGCCAGCAGTCACCTCACAGATACGCAGTATTTT.

The V call is TRBV6-1, the J call TRBJ1-2; D not certain. Deletions cut 1 base from V and 0 bases from J, with 6 bases between. There are 14 residues in the CDR3. Germline V CDR1 and CDR2: MNHNS, SASEGT. The CDR3: CASSEGSSNYGYTF. Written as DNA, the CDR3 is TGTGCCAGCAGTGAAGGGTCCTCTAACTATGGCTACACCTTC.

The chain joins TRBV29-1 to TRBJ2-2; perhaps D is TRBD1 or TRBD2 (5 bases each). The CDR3 runs to 14 residues. V was clipped by 6 bases and J by 0 bases, with 11 bases between them. The V gene's germline CDR1 is SQVTM and CDR2 ANQGSEA. The CDR3 loop is CSVGAVSNTGELFF. The CDR3 DNA follows: TGCAGCGTCGGGGCAGTTTCGAACACCGGGGAGCTGTTTTTT.

The sample holds one count of this clone. V gene TRBV12-5 combines with J gene TRBJ1-1; D possibly corresponds to TRBD1 (5 bases). V was shortened by 4 bases and J by 7 bases, with 10 bases between the two germline ends. This CDR3 region has 12 residues. Germline values: CDR1 LGHNT, CDR2 FRNRAP. The CDR3 DNA follows: TGTGCTAGTGGTTGGGAGGGGAGTGAAGCTTTCTTT. As protein: CASGWEGSEAFF.

This chain uses TRBV27 with TRBJ1-1, with D perhaps TRBD1 (5 bases). Per germline, CDR1 MNHEY and CDR2 SMNVEV (reference sequence). The CDR3 spans 14 residues. V was shortened by 7 bases and J by 1 base, with 13 bases between the two germline ends. CDR3 sequence reads: CASTNGGSNTEAFF. The CDR3 coding sequence is TGTGCCAGCACCAACGGGGGTTCGAACACTGAAGCTTTCTTT.

The chain links TRBV2 to TRBJ2-5; TRBD2 matches 10 bases. The V segment lost 7 bases and the J segment 5 bases; nucleotides outside the gene matches: 10. The CDR3 totals 15 residues. Germline V lookup: CDR1 SNHLY, CDR2 FYNNEI. The CDR3 spells CASKEGSGRRETQYF. Here the CDR3 DNA reads TGTGCCAGCAAGGAGGGTAGCGGGAGGCGGGAGACCCAGTACTTC.

Only one count was recorded for this clone. The V call is TRBV3-1 (or the pseudogene TRBV3-2), the J call TRBJ2-2; D call uncertain. CDR3 length equals 15 residues. V lost 3 bases and J 4 bases, leaving 12 bases between the germline ends. CDR1 and CDR2 from the germline V gene are LGHDT and YNNKEL (reference sequence). In nucleotides, the CDR3 is TGTGCCAGCAGCCATCCCCTCCGACTCACCGGGGAGCTGTTTTTT. Its translation: CASSHPLRLTGELFF.

The gene calls are TRBV18 and TRBJ1-3; D perhaps matches TRBD1 (5 bases). V was pared by 2 bases and J by 3 bases, with 11 bases between. This CDR3 is built from 15 residues. Germline values: CDR1 KGHSH, CDR2 LQKENI. CDR3: CASSPEGRVGNTIYF. CDR3 DNA sequence: TGTGCCAGCTCACCAGAGGGGCGCGTTGGAAACACCATATATTTT.

This sequence joins TRBV27 and TRBJ2-1; either TRBD1 or TRBD2 may fit D (5 bases each). Per germline, CDR1 MNHEY and CDR2 SMNVEV (reference sequence). The CDR3 extends over 14 amino acids. The germline V and J ends were trimmed by 5 bases and 8 bases, with 16 bases remaining between them. The CDR3 sequence is CASSPDSIGDEQFF. CDR3 sequence (DNA): TGTGCCAGCAGTCCAGACAGCATCGGGGATGAGCAGTTCTTC.

The chain links TRBV29-1 to TRBJ1-1; D uncertain. Germline CDR1 is SQVTM and CDR2 is ANQGSEA. Between the trimmed V and J ends, which lost 1 base and 0 bases, there was a span of 6 bases. The CDR3 loop spans 13 amino acids. As DNA, the CDR3 is TGCAGCGTTGAAGGCCTCATGAACACTGAAGCTTTCTTT. Its translation: CSVEGLMNTEAFF.

This clone appeared a single time. This chain joins TRBV28 and TRBJ1-5; D unclear. Trimming removed 4 bases at V and 9 bases at J, with 10 bases between. The germline CDR1 and CDR2 sequences are MDHEN and SYDVKM. The CDR3 has 12 residues. The CDR3 DNA reads as TGTGCCAGCAGTTCCCTCCTTAGGCCCCAGCATTTT. Translating gives CASSSLLRPQHF.

V and J are TRBV19 and TRBJ1-2; possible D gene TRBD1, 5 bases. Trimming left V 7 bases short and J 4 bases short, with 19 bases between. Germline V CDR1 and CDR2: LNHDA, SQIVND (reference sequence). The CDR3 is 15 amino acids. CDR3 sequence reads: CASTPGVAAIYGYTF. The DNA for the CDR3 is TGTGCCAGTACCCCGGGGGTGGCAGCGATCTATGGCTACACCTTC. Variable domain in full (rest from reference TRBV19 and TRBJ1-2): DGGITQSPKYLFRKEGQNVTLSCEQNLNHDAMYWYRQDPGQGLRLIYYSQIVNDFQKGDIAEGYSVSREKKESFPLTVTSAQKNPTAFYLCASTPGVAAIYGYTFGSGTRLTVV.

This chain uses TRBV30 with TRBJ1-2, with D maybe TRBD1 (5 bases). Germline V gene sequence: CDR1 GTSNPN, CDR2 SVGIG (reference sequence). V was trimmed by 4 bases and J by 1 base, leaving 7 bases between them. The CDR3 is made up of 12 amino acids. The DNA for the CDR3 is TGTGCCTGGATTAGGGGTAACTATGGCTACACCTTC. Protein sequence: CAWIRGNYGYTF.

The V call is TRBV2, the J call TRBJ1-4, with TRBD1 matching 9 bases. Unmatched junction bases numbered 6, after V lost 5 bases and J lost 2 bases. This CDR3 contains 16 residues. Per germline, CDR1 SNHLY and CDR2 FYNNEI. For the CDR3, the DNA is TGTGCCAGCAGTCCCGGACAGGGGATGACTAATGAAAAACTGTTTTTT. Protein sequence: CASSPGQGMTNEKLFF.

This rearrangement joins TRBV5-4 to TRBJ2-5; 13 nucleotides line up with TRBD2. Germline lookup yields CDR1 SGHNT and CDR2 YYREEE (reference sequence). This CDR3 region has 16 residues. Trimming at V came to 4 bases and at J to 5 bases, leaving 8 bases not matched to a gene. CDR3 sequence reads: CASSPRLAGGPETQYF. DNA for the CDR3: TGTGCCAGCAGCCCCAGACTAGCGGGGGGTCCGGAGACCCAGTACTTC.

This clone was counted once. The V and J genes are TRBV6-2 or TRBV6-3 and TRBJ2-1; TRBD2 aligns across 12 bases. J lost 7 bases, V lost 5 bases, and 15 bases had no gene match. The CDR3 length is 18 residues. Germline loops: CDR1 MNHEY, CDR2 SVGEGT. Here the CDR3 reads CASSTPLGTSGPWNEQFF. The CDR3 nucleotides are TGTGCCAGCAGTACTCCACTCGGGACTAGCGGGCCTTGGAATGAGCAGTTCTTC.